This passage covers 24 T cell receptor beta chains from one sample sequenced in a study of T cell repertoires in cytomegalovirus infection. One entry per CDR3 protein results from TCRdb running MiXCR on the reads. The sample includes 350,000 to 550,000 distinct CDR3 sequences, 25% to 40% of them seen just once. Material: PBMCs. Source of these receptors: a human donor in good health (CMV status not recorded). Some clones in this sample may be carry-over from other donors' samples.

This clonotype has just a few counts. The V call is TRBV20-1, the J call TRBJ2-1, with TRBD2 matching over 12 bases. Germline CDR1 reads DFQATT; CDR2 reads SNEGSKA (reference sequence). The length of the CDR3 is 17 residues. The V and J ends lost 0 bases and 5 bases, in that order; junction bases with no gene match: 8. The DNA of the CDR3 is TGCAGTGCTAGAGATTTATGGACTAGCGGGGCTAACAATGAGCAGTTCTTC. It yields the protein CSARDLWTSGANNEQFF.

V is TRBV4-3 and J is TRBJ2-4; a weak D match, TRBD2 (6 bases). CDR1 LGHNA and CDR2 YSLEER come from the germline V gene. This CDR3 comprises 17 residues. Trimming left V 0 bases short and J 4 bases short, with 16 bases between. The CDR3 region has the DNA TGCGCCAGCAGCCAAGATTCGCGGGGAGTAGCTAAAAACATTCAGTACTTC. This translates into CASSQDSRGVAKNIQYF.

The CDR3 here is CASSSSGGDRETQYF. The CDR3 DNA reads as TGTGCCAGCAGTTCAAGCGGGGGGGACAGGGAGACCCAGTACTTC. This sequence joins TRBV12-3 or TRBV12-4 and TRBJ2-5, with 10 bases aligning to TRBD2. The CDR3 loop spans 15 amino acids. J lost 5 bases, V lost 4 bases, and 7 bases had no gene match.

This rearrangement joins TRBV5-1 to TRBJ1-2; 9 bases align to TRBD1. The germline V gene encodes CDR1 SGHRS and CDR2 YFSETQ. This CDR3 spans 16 amino acids. The junction had 3 bases not matched to a gene; V was cut back by 0 bases and J by 0 bases. The CDR3 is CASSLGGQGTNYGYTF. CDR3 DNA sequence: TGCGCCAGCAGCTTGGGAGGACAGGGGACTAACTATGGCTACACCTTC.

J is TRBJ2-2 and V is TRBV20-1; 7 bases are a match to TRBD2. Trimming took 7 bases from V and 1 from J; bases not matched to a gene: 6. The germline gives CDR1 DFQATT, CDR2 SNEGSKA (reference sequence). The CDR3 runs to 14 residues. The CDR3 spells CSGTGLQNTGELFF. The CDR3 DNA reads as TGCAGTGGAACGGGACTACAGAACACCGGGGAGCTGTTTTTT.

V gene TRBV7-6 combines with J gene TRBJ1-4, with D hard to call. The V end was cut by 1 base, the J end by 1 base, with 10 bases between. The germline V gene has CDR1 SGHVS and CDR2 FNYEAQ. CDR3 length: 16 amino acids. This chain's CDR3 is CASSLGVGGTNEKLFF. Written as DNA, the CDR3 is TGTGCCAGCAGCTTAGGGGTTGGTGGAACTAATGAAAAACTGTTTTTT.

This clonotype was seen at least ten times. The rearrangement links TRBV11-2 to TRBJ2-6, with D perhaps matching TRBD2 (5 bases). Germline values: CDR1 SGHAT, CDR2 FQNNGV. Trimming removed 3 bases at V and 0 bases at J, with 18 bases between. The CDR3 spans 19 residues. The CDR3, as DNA: TGTGCCAGCAGCTTCGTTGGTCGGGGTGTTAACTCTGGGGCCAACGTCCTGACTTTC. This encodes CASSFVGRGVNSGANVLTF. Supplemented by reference TRBV11-2 and TRBJ2-6, the full variable domain reads EAGVAQSPRYKIIEKRQSVAFWCNPISGHATLYWYQQILGQGPKLLIQFQNNGVVDDSQLPKDRFSAERLKGVDSTLKIQPAKLEDSAVYLCASSFVGRGVNSGANVLTFGAGSRLTVL.

This chain connects TRBV4-1 to TRBJ1-2, with a tentative D call TRBD1 (5 bases). The V end was cut by 0 bases, the J end by 7 bases, with 9 bases between. The germline V gene encodes CDR1 MGHRA and CDR2 YSYEKL. This CDR3 region has 13 residues. The CDR3 spells CASSQDWGVGYTF. In nucleotides, the CDR3 is TGCGCCAGCAGCCAAGATTGGGGGGTTGGCTACACCTTC.

Concerning this clonotype itself: Germline is not matched at one junction end, which may reflect a read error. The chain carries TRBV6-8 and TRBJ2-3; the match to TRBD2 covers 10 bases. The CDR3 runs 17 residues. CDR1 is MNHGY and CDR2 is SAAAGT in the germline V gene. CDR3 nucleotide sequence: TGTGCCAGCAGTTACTCGACAGCTAGCGGGGGCACAGATATGCAGTATTTT. Translation gives CASSYSTASGGTDMQYF.

The chain carries TRBV28 and TRBJ1-4, with D possibly matching TRBD1 (5 bases). Germline CDR1 MDHEN, CDR2 SYDVKM. V shed 4 bases and J shed 8 bases, with 8 bases lying between them. The CDR3 runs to 12 residues. CDR3 nucleotide sequence: TGTGCCAGCAGTTCCTGGACAGAAAAACTGTTTTTT. Its translation is CASSSWTEKLFF.

The chain recombines TRBV28 with TRBJ2-5, with D possibly being TRBD1 (6 bases). The CDR3 loop spans 15 amino acids. In germline, CDR1 is MDHEN, CDR2 SYDVKM. Trimming pared 6 bases from V and 1 base from J, leaving 15 bases between. The chain's CDR3 is CASSLTMGAQETQYF. DNA of the CDR3: TGTGCCAGCAGCCTAACCATGGGGGCCCAAGAGACCCAGTACTTC. Variable domain in full (rest from reference TRBV28 and TRBJ2-5): DVKVTQSSRYLVKRTGEKVFLECVQDMDHENMFWYRQDPGLGLRLIYFSYDVKMKEKGDIPEGYSVSREKKERFSLILESASTNQTSMYLCASSLTMGAQETQYFGPGTRLLVL.

This clonotype was observed a few times. CDR3 sequence (DNA): TGTGCCAGTAGTCTTCTACAGGGGGGGCACAATCAGCCCCAGCATTTT. This encodes CASSLLQGGHNQPQHF. This chain links TRBV19 with TRBJ1-5; 8 bases are a match to TRBD1. V was pared by 5 bases and J by 3 bases, with 9 bases of the junction left unmatched. Germline V gene data show CDR1 as LNHDA and CDR2 as SQIVND (reference sequence). The CDR3 covers 16 residues.

Concerning this clonotype: In this CDR3 the conserved last residue, phenylalanine or tryptophan, is missing, so a read error is likely. J is TRBJ2-3 and V is TRBV7-2; TRBD2 aligns across 10 bases. This CDR3 has 17 residues. J was trimmed by 3 bases and V by 5 bases; bases with no gene match: 11. Germline CDR1 and CDR2: SGHTA and FQGNSA. The CDR3 here is CASSVSGSGGATDTQYC. For the CDR3, the DNA is TGTGCCAGCAGCGTAAGCGGCAGCGGGGGGGCTACAGATACGCAGTATTGT.

This rearrangement joins TRBV6-5 to TRBJ2-6; D is unresolved. CDR1 MNHEY and CDR2 SVGAGI come from the germline V gene. Trimming removed 6 bases from V and 0 bases from J, with 12 bases in between. The length of the CDR3 is 16 residues. The CDR3 spells CASSWTQASGANVLTF. The CDR3 bases are TGTGCCAGCAGCTGGACGCAAGCCTCTGGGGCCAACGTCCTGACTTTC.

This sequence joins TRBV4-1 and TRBJ1-2, with D maybe TRBD1 (6 bases). V lost 0 bases to trimming and J lost 8 bases, with 7 bases between them. The CDR3 spans 12 residues. Germline values: CDR1 MGHRA, CDR2 YSYEKL. DNA for the CDR3: TGCGCCAGCAGCCAAGATCAGGGGGGCTACACCTTC. Protein sequence: CASSQDQGGYTF.

As to this clonotype: Likely a read error: the CDR3 ends without its conserved phenylalanine or tryptophan. The chain couples TRBV19 to TRBJ2-7; 7 bases fit TRBD1. J gave up 0 bases and V 5 bases, and 1 base lay outside the gene matches. The CDR3 has 13 residues. In germline, CDR1 is LNHDA, CDR2 SQIVND (reference sequence). CDR3 sequence reads: CASSRDSSYEQYL. Written as DNA, the CDR3 is TGTGCCAGTAGTCGGGACAGCTCCTACGAGCAGTACTTA.

This clonotype was seen a handful of times. The chain couples TRBV15 to TRBJ1-1, with D possibly being TRBD1 (6 bases). CDR1 LNHNV and CDR2 YYDKDF come from the germline V gene (reference sequence). This CDR3 has 16 amino acids. Trimming left V 0 bases short and J 0 bases short, with 11 bases between. The CDR3: CATSREAGTLNTEAFF. The CDR3 bases are TGTGCCACCAGCAGAGAGGCGGGGACACTGAACACTGAAGCTTTCTTT.

A remark on this clonotype: A much larger clone lies a single base off, so this may be a read error. The genes are TRBV7-6 and TRBJ2-1; TRBD1 matches 7 bases. This CDR3 comprises 15 residues. Germline V CDR1 and CDR2: SGHVS, FNYEAQ. CDR3 sequence (DNA): TGTGCCAGCAGCTTAGAGGGGGCCGCCTACAAGGAGCAGTTCTTC. Protein: CASSLEGAAYKEQFF.

This clonotype has a handful of counts. The CDR3 reads CASSPTPRAGTGELFF. The DNA for the CDR3 is TGTGCCAGCAGCCCAACCCCAAGAGCTGGCACCGGGGAGCTGTTTTTT. The V call is TRBV28, the J call TRBJ2-2, with D unresolved. Trimming cost V 6 bases and J 4 bases, with 18 bases left between them. The V gene's germline CDR1 is MDHEN and CDR2 SYDVKM. This CDR3 is 16 amino acids long.

A few counts support this clonotype. The chain couples TRBV6-2 or TRBV6-3 to TRBJ1-1; D remains unclear. This CDR3 comprises 15 residues. Trimming left V 2 bases short and J 1 base short, with 11 bases between. Germline values: CDR1 MNHEY, CDR2 SVGEGT. The CDR3 sequence: CASSYLRGRNTEAFF. For the CDR3, the DNA is TGTGCCAGCAGTTACCTGCGAGGGAGGAACACTGAAGCTTTCTTT.

As regards this clonotype: One end of the junction varies from germline; a read error may be responsible. The V gene is TRBV20-1, the J gene TRBJ1-6; no reliable D call. CDR3 length equals 15 residues. Germline CDR1 reads DFQATT; CDR2 reads SNEGSKA (reference sequence). CDR3 residues: CSAPRSDSYNSPLQF. CDR3 DNA sequence: TGCAGTGCTCCCAGGTCCGACTCCTATAATTCACCCCTCCAATTT.

This clonotype has a count of ten or more. V usage is TRBV28 and J usage is TRBJ1-2; D is possibly TRBD1 (6 bases). There are 14 residues in the CDR3. V lost 3 bases to trimming and J lost 4 bases, with 12 bases between them. Per germline, CDR1 MDHEN and CDR2 SYDVKM. The CDR3 loop reads CASSLSQGSYGYTF. The CDR3 DNA reads TGTGCCAGCAGTTTGTCCCAGGGGAGCTATGGCTACACCTTC.

This clonotype was observed a few times. CDR3 sequence (DNA): TGTGCCAGCAGCCCACAGGCCCTGGGCACTGAAGCTTTCTTT. Residues: CASSPQALGTEAFF. The rearrangement uses TRBV7-6 and TRBJ1-1; perhaps TRBD1 as D (5 bases). The V gene's germline CDR1 is SGHVS and CDR2 FNYEAQ. V lost 5 bases and J lost 4, with 14 bases in between. The CDR3 is made up of 14 amino acids.

Regarding this clonotype: Relative to the germline gene, one junction end is altered; a read error may explain this. The chain employs TRBV7-2 and TRBJ2-2; D may be TRBD1 or TRBD2 (6 bases each). This CDR3 is built from 17 residues. Germline CDR1 reads SGHTA; CDR2 reads FQGNSA. The CDR3 coding sequence is TGTGCCAGCAGCTTAATCGATCCCAGGGGTGCGGGCGGGGAGATGGGTTTT. It is translated as CASSLIDPRGAGGEMGF.